These 3 T cell receptor beta chains came from one sample sequenced in a study of T cells in Graves' hyperthyroidism and ophthalmopathy (dated by TCRdb to 2018 to 2020). The library relied on multiplex PCR. The listed sequencing device is Illumina HiSeq 2000. The TCR beta CDR3 regions were amplified from RNA transcripts. For the first round of RT-PCR on the TCR CDR3, the HTBI primer set was used together with the Qiagen OneStep RT-PCR kit. TCRdb trimmed public reads at Q25 via fastp, called clones via MiXCR and kept in-frame beta chains. Entries are consolidated by CDR3 protein sequence, retaining the most common genes and DNA. Here the sample has 300,000 to 400,000 distinct CDR3 sequences; less than 20% occur a single time. The ten top clones hold 35% to 45% of the sample. Source material: blood. The receptor source for this set is a man younger than 30 with Graves' ophthalmopathy.

This clonotype was picked up a small number of times. The J gene is TRBJ1-4, the V gene TRBV20-1; D is undetermined. Trimming cost V 1 base and J 6 bases, with 6 bases left between them. This CDR3 has 12 amino acids. Per the germline V gene, CDR1 is DFQATT and CDR2 is SNEGSKA (reference sequence). CDR3 in DNA: TGCAGTGCTAGAGTTAGGGATGAAAAACTGTTTTTT. It translates to CSARVRDEKLFF.

This clonotype has a count of ten or more. The rearrangement uses TRBV3-1 and TRBJ2-3, with 10 bases identical to TRBD2. CDR1 LGHDT and CDR2 YNNKEL come from the germline V gene (reference sequence). CDR3 length: 17 amino acids. V shed 0 bases and J 1 base; nucleotides not matched to a gene: 4. CDR3 sequence (DNA): TGTGCCAGCAGCCAAGAGTTCAGCGGGGGGGGCACAGATACGCAGTATTTT. Translating it yields CASSQEFSGGGTDTQYF.

This clonotype was recorded at least ten times. The chain carries TRBV10-3 and TRBJ1-1; no clear D gene. This CDR3 has 14 residues. Trimming pared 3 bases from V and 1 base from J, leaving 9 bases between. In germline, CDR1 is ENHRY, CDR2 SYGVKD. The DNA of the CDR3 is TGTGCCATCAGTGATTCGGGGAAGAACACTGAAGCTTTCTTT. Its protein product is CAISDSGKNTEAFF.